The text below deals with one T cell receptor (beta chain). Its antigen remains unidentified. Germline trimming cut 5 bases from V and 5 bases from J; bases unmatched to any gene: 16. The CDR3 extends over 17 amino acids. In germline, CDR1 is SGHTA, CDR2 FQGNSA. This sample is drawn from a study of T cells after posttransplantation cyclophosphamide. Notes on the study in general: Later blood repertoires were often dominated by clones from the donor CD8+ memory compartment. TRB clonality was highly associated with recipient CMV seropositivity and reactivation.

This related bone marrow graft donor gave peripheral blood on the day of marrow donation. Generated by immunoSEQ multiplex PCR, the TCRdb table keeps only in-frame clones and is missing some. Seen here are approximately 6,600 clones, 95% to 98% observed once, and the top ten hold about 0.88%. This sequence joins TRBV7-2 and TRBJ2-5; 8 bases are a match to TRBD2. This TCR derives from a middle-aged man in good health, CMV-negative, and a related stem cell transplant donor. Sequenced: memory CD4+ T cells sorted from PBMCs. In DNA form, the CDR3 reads TGTGCCAGCAGCCCCGCAAGTGGCGGGAGGCTCGGGGAGACCCAGTACTTC. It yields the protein CASSPASGGRLGETQYF. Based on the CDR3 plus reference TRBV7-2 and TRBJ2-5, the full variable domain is GAGVSQSPSNKVTEKGKDVELRCDPISGHTALYWYRQSLGQGLEFLIYFQGNSAPDKSGLPSDRFSAERTGGSVSTLTIQRTQQEDSAVYLCASSPASGGRLGETQYFGPGTRLLVL.